This T cell receptor beta chain comes out of a study of shared clonotypes between healthy human individuals. Study-wide background: Three plates each covered CD4 naive and memory; CD8 naive two, CD8 memory one.

The study enrolled healthy HIV-negative adults without recent acute infections or vaccinations as donors. General study points: In general, naive subsets displayed greater estimated richness than memory subsets did.

Germline V gene data show CDR1 as ENHRY and CDR2 as SYGVKD. V lost 6 bases to trimming and J lost 4 bases; unmatched junction nucleotides: 5. The CDR3 has 14 amino acids. As regards this clone: No antigen is known for it. The sample contains more than one DNA sequence encoding this CDR3.

The repertoire was sequenced with immunoSEQ multiplex PCR; TCRdb's copy has only in-frame clones and lacks some. The table includes 850,000 to 1,100,000 clones, 70% to 85% detected once. The V gene is TRBV10-3, the J gene TRBJ1-1; 10 positions match TRBD1. Sequenced material: memory CD4+ T cells from PBMCs. Documented subset: CD45RA-negative fraction. The source is a man aged 18 to 30 in good health. Some clones in this sample may be carry-over from other donors' samples. In DNA form, the CDR3 reads TGTGCCATCAGCCGGGACAGGGGAGGCACTGAAGCTTTCTTT. As protein: CAISRDRGGTEAFF.